One and the same sample provided the 21 T cell receptor beta chains below, sequenced in a study of shared clonotypes between healthy human individuals. Using immunoSEQ multiplex PCR, the repertoire was profiled, and TCRdb retains in-frame clones only, with some absent. The sample contains about 820,000 clones, nearly 95% of which appear only once. In the naive CD8 group, cells lacked CD45RO and were positively selected for CCR7, so terminally differentiated effector memory CD45RA+ cells were left out. Sequencing was carried out using naive CD8+ T cells sorted from blood. The receptors come from a man aged 25 to 40 in good health.

This sequence joins TRBV15 and TRBJ1-3; possible D gene TRBD1, 5 bases. Germline V lookup: CDR1 LNHNV, CDR2 YYDKDF (reference sequence). V lost 9 bases and J 0 bases, leaving 9 bases between the germline ends. This CDR3 is built from 13 residues. CDR3: CATGDGSGNTIYF. The CDR3 DNA follows: TGTGCCACAGGGGACGGCTCTGGAAACACCATATATTTT.

The chain joins TRBV29-1 to TRBJ2-7; no firm D call. In germline, CDR1 is SQVTM, CDR2 ANQGSEA. The CDR3 totals 13 residues. The ends were cut back, 3 bases at V and 3 bases at J, with 12 bases in the middle. The CDR3 here is CSVETMVGYEQYF. CDR3 DNA: TGCAGCGTTGAGACAATGGTGGGCTACGAGCAGTACTTC.

The chain couples TRBV6-6 to TRBJ2-1; 10 bases line up with TRBD2. Germline V gives CDR1 MNHNY, CDR2 SVGAGI (reference sequence). The CDR3 has 16 residues. V was pared by 6 bases and J by 0 bases, with 5 bases of the junction left unmatched. The chain's CDR3 is CASSVSGRSSYNEQFF. The CDR3 DNA reads TGTGCCAGCAGCGTTAGCGGGAGGAGCTCCTACAATGAGCAGTTCTTC.

The rearrangement uses TRBV7-2 and TRBJ2-5, with D maybe TRBD2 (6 bases). Trimming shortened V by 0 bases and J by 2 bases, and 22 bases separated the two germline ends. There are 19 residues in the CDR3. In germline, CDR1 is SGHTA, CDR2 FQGNSA. The CDR3 reads CASSLAGLGAIGGQETQYF. The DNA for the CDR3 is TGTGCCAGCAGCTTAGCCGGATTGGGAGCGATCGGGGGTCAAGAGACCCAGTACTTC.

This chain uses TRBV6-4 with TRBJ1-2, with 9 bases identical to TRBD1. Trimming took 4 bases from V and 2 from J; bases not matched to a gene: 5. The V gene's germline CDR1 is MRHNA and CDR2 SNTAGT. The CDR3 length is 15 residues. In DNA form, the CDR3 reads TGTGCCAGCAGTGGGACAGGGGAAAAAAACTATGGCTACACCTTC. Protein: CASSGTGEKNYGYTF.

The chain is built from TRBV7-9 and TRBJ2-5, with D unclear. This CDR3 contains 13 residues. Germline lookup yields CDR1 SEHNR and CDR2 FQNEAQ (reference sequence). Deletions cut 1 base from V and 6 bases from J, with 9 bases between. CDR3 DNA: TGTGCCAGCAGCTTAGGGGGAATCCAGACCCAGTACTTC. It is translated as CASSLGGIQTQYF.

The rearrangement uses TRBV2 and TRBJ2-5; D possibly corresponds to TRBD1 (7 bases). The germline V and J ends were trimmed by 7 bases and 2 bases, with 23 bases remaining between them. This CDR3 is built from 17 residues. Per germline, CDR1 SNHLY and CDR2 FYNNEI. CDR3 amino acids: CASTGPHLGGQQETQYF. Here the CDR3 DNA reads TGTGCCAGCACGGGCCCGCACCTCGGGGGACAGCAAGAGACCCAGTACTTC.

This chain links TRBV4-1 with TRBJ2-5; 10 bases are shared with TRBD2. Looked up from germline, CDR1 is MGHRA and CDR2 is YSYEKL. The V and J ends lost 2 bases and 5 bases, in that order; junction bases with no gene match: 14. The CDR3 contains 18 residues. CDR3 residues: CASSQIGGLASFRETQYF. CDR3 sequence (DNA): TGCGCCAGCAGCCAAATTGGGGGACTAGCGAGTTTCCGGGAGACCCAGTACTTC.

The rearrangement joins TRBV28 to TRBJ2-7; D not resolved. Per germline, CDR1 MDHEN and CDR2 SYDVKM. CDR3 size: 11 residues. V dropped 5 bases and J dropped 2 bases, with 4 bases sitting between them. The DNA for the CDR3 is TGTGCCAGCAGTGCCCCCTACGAGCAGTACTTC. Its protein is CASSAPYEQYF. Using reference TRBV28 and TRBJ2-7 for the parts outside the CDR3, the full variable domain is DVKVTQSSRYLVKRTGEKVFLECVQDMDHENMFWYRQDPGLGLRLIYFSYDVKMKEKGDIPEGYSVSREKKERFSLILESASTNQTSMYLCASSAPYEQYFGPGTRLTVT.

The genes are TRBV20-1 and TRBJ1-2; TRBD1 is a possible D gene (5 bases). V was cut by 0 bases and J by 12 bases, with 11 bases left in between. The germline V gene has CDR1 DFQATT and CDR2 SNEGSKA (reference sequence). This CDR3 contains 11 residues. The CDR3 sequence is CSARDEGWDTF. The DNA for the CDR3 is TGCAGTGCTAGAGATGAGGGGTGGGACACCTTC.

Remarks on this clone: The same CDR3 is also encoded by other DNA sequences in this sample. The chain employs TRBV9 and TRBJ2-1; D gene uncertain. The CDR3 is made up of 13 amino acids. Trimming removed 2 bases from V and 1 base from J, with 4 bases in between. Germline V lookup: CDR1 SGDLS, CDR2 YYNGEE. CDR3 residues: CASSVGSYNEQFF. DNA of the CDR3: TGTGCCAGCAGCGTTGGATCCTACAATGAGCAGTTCTTC.

This chain joins TRBV6-5 and TRBJ1-2; 7 positions match TRBD1. V was pared by 6 bases and J by 2 bases, with 9 bases of the junction left unmatched. This CDR3 has 15 residues. The germline V gene has CDR1 MNHEY and CDR2 SVGAGI. The CDR3 DNA is TGTGCCAGCAGAAGGGAAGACAGGGCCAACTATGGCTACACCTTC. Amino acid sequence: CASRREDRANYGYTF.

On this clone itself: The sample holds other DNA sequences that translate to the same CDR3. This CDR3 reads CASSWGLEQYF. The CDR3 DNA sequence: TGTGCCAGCAGTTGGGGACTCGAGCAGTACTTC. J is TRBJ2-7 and V is TRBV28; D is possibly TRBD2 (6 bases). V dropped 4 bases and J dropped 6 bases, with 7 bases sitting between them. This CDR3 spans 11 amino acids. Per the germline V gene, CDR1 is MDHEN and CDR2 is SYDVKM.

The chain uses TRBV2 and TRBJ1-1, with TRBD1 as a possible D gene (5 bases). The CDR3 extends over 13 amino acids. Trimming took off 10 bases at V and 2 bases at J, with 14 bases between the two ends. CDR1 SNHLY and CDR2 FYNNEI come from the germline V gene. CDR3 protein: CATPGTRNTEAFF. The CDR3 DNA reads TGTGCCACCCCAGGGACCAGAAACACTGAAGCTTTCTTT.

The chain is built from TRBV14 and TRBJ2-1, with D unclear. The V and J ends lost 1 base and 4 bases respectively, with 5 bases between them. The CDR3 runs 13 residues. The germline V gene encodes CDR1 SGHDN and CDR2 FVKESK. Written as DNA, the CDR3 is TGTGCCAGCAGCCAAGCAAGGTACAATGAGCAGTTCTTC. Protein sequence: CASSQARYNEQFF.

This clone occurred a few times. Written as DNA, the CDR3 is TGTGCCAGTAGTATAGGGTGGGAGGGTAGCAATCAGCCCCAGCATTTT. Protein sequence: CASSIGWEGSNQPQHF. The rearrangement uses TRBV19 and TRBJ1-5; D not certain. The V and J ends lost 1 base and 0 bases respectively, with 10 bases between them. There are 16 residues in the CDR3. Germline V CDR1 and CDR2: LNHDA, SQIVND (reference sequence).

The chain is built from TRBV7-2 and TRBJ2-7; D is unclear. CDR1 and CDR2 (germline): SGHTA, FQGNSA. This CDR3 spans 14 amino acids. Trimming took off 5 bases at V and 12 bases at J, with 23 bases between the two ends. The CDR3 DNA reads TGTGCCAGCAGCCAAGCTGGGCCATTACAAGATGCGTACTTC. Residues: CASSQAGPLQDAYF.

About this clone: Other DNA sequences in the same sample also yield this CDR3. The gene calls are TRBV27 and TRBJ2-3; D is unclear. The germline V gene has CDR1 MNHEY and CDR2 SMNVEV (reference sequence). This CDR3 is built from 11 residues. V lost 1 base to trimming and J lost 6 bases, with 2 bases between them. This chain's CDR3 is CASSLYDTQYF. The CDR3 DNA follows: TGTGCCAGCAGTTTATATGATACGCAGTATTTT.

The chain employs TRBV27 and TRBJ2-1; D unresolved. The CDR3 totals 11 residues. The germline CDR1 and CDR2 sequences are MNHEY and SMNVEV (reference sequence). Here the CDR3 reads CATCRYNEQFF. Here the CDR3 DNA reads TGTGCGACTTGCCGTTACAATGAGCAGTTCTTC.

This clone occurred once. J is TRBJ1-2 and V is TRBV10-3; 8 nucleotides match TRBD1. V lost 6 bases, J lost 8 bases, and 14 bases stayed unmatched. Germline assignment: CDR1 ENHRY and CDR2 SYGVKD. This CDR3 contains 15 residues. CDR3 amino acids: CAISPETDRGRGYTF. CDR3 nucleotides: TGTGCCATCAGCCCCGAAACTGACAGGGGAAGAGGCTACACCTTC.

V is TRBV2 and J is TRBJ2-3; 9 bases agree with TRBD2. The germline CDR1 and CDR2 sequences are SNHLY and FYNNEI. V gave up 6 bases and J gave up 2 bases; unmatched junction bases: 15. CDR3 size: 18 residues. The CDR3 coding sequence is TGTGCCAGCAGGAGAGGGGGAGGGACTAGCTCACACACAGATACGCAGTATTTT. Translation gives CASRRGGGTSSHTDTQYF.